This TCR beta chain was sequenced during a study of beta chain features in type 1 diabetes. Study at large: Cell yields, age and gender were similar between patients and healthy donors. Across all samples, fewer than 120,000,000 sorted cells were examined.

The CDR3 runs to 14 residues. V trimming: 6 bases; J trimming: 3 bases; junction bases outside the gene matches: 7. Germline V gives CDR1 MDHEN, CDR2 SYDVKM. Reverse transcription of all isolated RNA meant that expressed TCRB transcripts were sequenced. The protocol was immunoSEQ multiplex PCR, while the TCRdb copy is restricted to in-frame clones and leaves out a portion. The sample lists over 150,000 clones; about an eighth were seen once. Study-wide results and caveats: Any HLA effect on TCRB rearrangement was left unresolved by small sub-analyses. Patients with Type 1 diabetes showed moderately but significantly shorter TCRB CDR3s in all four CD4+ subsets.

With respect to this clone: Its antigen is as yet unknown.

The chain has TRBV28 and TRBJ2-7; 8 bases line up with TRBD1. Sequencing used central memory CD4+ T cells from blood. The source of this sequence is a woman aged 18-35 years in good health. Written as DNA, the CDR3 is TGTGCCAGCAGAAGGACAGGGTTAGGCTACGAGCAGTACTTC. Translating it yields CASRRTGLGYEQYF.